This T cell receptor (beta chain) emerged from a study of radiation and T cells in renal cell carcinoma. Some clones are missing from TCRdb's copy, which holds only in-frame ones; the method was immunoSEQ multiplex PCR. Among around 16,000 clones, about 56% were seen once, and the ten largest hold approximately 10%. V was shortened by 6 bases and J by 6 bases, with 15 bases between the two germline ends. This CDR3 comprises 13 residues. Germline V CDR1 and CDR2: MNHEY, SVGAGI. Specified treatment: treatment-naive control, cytoreductive nephrectomy. Clear cell pathology was present in this patient's renal cell carcinoma.

The starting material was tumor tissue, obtained from a patient whose treatment was nephrectomy without radiotherapy. V gene TRBV6-5 combines with J gene TRBJ2-7; tentative D call: TRBD1 (5 bases). The receptor comes from a middle-aged man with renal cell carcinoma. The CDR3 reads CASRVTQGGEQYF. The CDR3 bases are TGTGCCAGCAGAGTTACTCAGGGTGGCGAGCAGTACTTC.